This is a list of T cell receptor beta chains from one sample in a study of blood T cell repertoires in COVID-19. Sequenced by immunoSEQ multiplex PCR; TCRdb stores in-frame clones only, minus some. The sample contains 250,000 to 350,000 clones, about nine tenths of which appear only once. Input material: peripheral blood. These receptors originate from a woman in her twenties or thirties with COVID-19, enrolled during active disease. CDR3s leave out the opening cysteine and the closing phenylalanine or tryptophan. Each record gives: V gene, clone size, J gene, CDR3 protein. For some rows the clone size is stated as once, few or many, or as a class when expanded; others skip it.

V: TRBV19; size: -; J: TRBJ2-7; CDR3: ASSRNGQGNNEQY
V: TRBV10-3; size: -; J: TRBJ2-7; CDR3: AIARTLGSYEQY
V: TRBV5-1; size: -; J: TRBJ1-4; CDR3: ASSSAGGGRTNEKLF
V: TRBV11-2; size: -; J: TRBJ2-5; CDR3: ASSPRGSGRKETQY
V: TRBV4-1; size: -; J: TRBJ1-2; CDR3: ASSQGRSWDRVGYT
V: TRBV2; size: -; J: TRBJ2-5; CDR3: ASSELAKETQY
V: TRBV7-9; size: -; J: TRBJ1-1; CDR3: ASSLEQETVEAF
V: TRBV11-2; size: -; J: TRBJ2-7; CDR3: ASSLASGRGGEQY
V: TRBV2; size: once; J: TRBJ2-5; CDR3: ASSEKNRVETQY
V: TRBV6-5; size: -; J: TRBJ2-5; CDR3: ASSYSIGASETQY